This T cell receptor (beta chain) was recorded in a study of identical twins (dated by TCRdb to about 2016). About the investigation overall: The study deep-sequenced TCR alpha and beta repertoires from monozygotic twins, unrelated adults of various ages and cord blood to test whether fetal clonotypes persist. Replicate twin experiments were performed at different times using different library preparation protocols to rule out contamination.

Study-wide conclusions, independent of this receptor: Because the same donors could not be followed over many years, the conclusions depended on cross-sectional statistical analysis. Compared with coincidental sharing between unrelated individuals, out-of-frame TCR alpha sequences shared between twins showed an excess of sequences with low generation probability. Fewer insertions were carried by abundant cord blood beta clonotypes, a similar but weaker trend appeared in young adult naive repertoires, and no such trend appeared in memory repertoires. In monozygotic twins, recombination models systematically underestimated out-of-frame TCR alpha sharing, but the models matched the sharing seen between unrelated individuals. Excess twin sharing in beta out-of-frame sequences was weaker because fewer shared sequences lowered the signal-to-noise ratio. Invariant T cells such as MAIT and iNKT could partly confound zero-insertion analyses, though diverse VJ usage argued against this for most clonotypes.

In its sample, this clonotype was seen a few times. Its antigen is currently not known. Per-base qualities were not stored, and no clone one base away is much larger. Library creation used 5' RACE. Sequenced on an Illumina HiSeq 2000. A universal primer binding site was introduced by template switching, and a unique molecular identifier was present in the final cDNA, enabling accurate counting of TCR cDNA molecules. First-strand cDNA for TCR alpha and beta chains was synthesized from specific primers in the conserved constant-segment region. To control for contamination, every cDNA library was double barcoded, receiving both a SMART-Mk sample barcode and Illumina barcodes. Two successive PCR steps introduced TruSeq adapter sequences along with Illumina sample barcodes. The Illumina HiSeq platform was used with custom primers to sequence TCR alpha and beta cDNA libraries. Per the authors' processing: Unique molecular identifiers were extracted from raw reads with MiGEC, and CDR3 positions were determined with MiXCR. For each individual, recombination models were inferred using an EM algorithm with the repgenHMM and IGoR tools. The tcR package in R was used for shared clonotype analysis, with sharing normalized by the product of cloneset sizes. Out-of-frame nonproductive sequences were analyzed to study raw recombination free of thymic and clonal selection effects. TCRdb passed the public sequencing reads through fastp at Q25 and MiXCR, retaining productive beta sequences. Identical CDR3 protein sequences are pooled into one entry, listed with their most common genes and DNA. The V and J calls and clone size are TCRdb's, not the authors'. The sample table contains about 660,000 distinct CDR3 sequences; only one count was recorded for over 8.5% of them. 0.98% of the sample comes from the top ten.

Every donor was a healthy Caucasian. Three pairs of female monozygotic twins, all aged roughly 18 to 29 years, were included in the twin cohort. RNA for TCR libraries was isolated from peripheral blood mononuclear cells. These data also formed part of another study, on yellow fever vaccine responses in identical twins. Taken from the second paper: According to the authors, the vaccine-induced T cell response in identical twins seemed to be partly convergent and partly specific to each individual. In the study, vaccine-responding T cell clones were precisely tracked in identical twins.

The source is a woman younger than 30 in good health. Input material: PBMCs.

The nucleotide sequence is TGTGCCAGCAGCCCCCCTCCCCCCTACGAGCAGTACTTC. This is translated as CASSPPPPYEQYF. The V and J genes are TRBV7-8 and TRBJ2-7; no D gene call is confident. V sheds 5 bases and J sheds 2 bases, leaving 10 bases between their ends. The germline V gene gives CDR1 as SGHVS and CDR2 as FQNEAQ. Taken from cysteine to phenylalanine, the CDR3 has 13 residues. Just CDR3 DNA is preserved here, 39 bases in frame from base 1.